This T cell receptor beta chain was captured in a study of CD8+ T cells in alopecia areata. Remarks on this clone: Its antigen is as yet unknown.

It was cDNA, reverse transcribed from extracted RNA, that served as the sequencing template. Libraries were prepared by immunoSEQ multiplex PCR; TCRdb keeps only in-frame clonotypes and omits some of them. The sample carries roughly 190,000 clones, more than 55% recorded once. From germline, CDR1 is MNHNS and CDR2 SASEGT. The ends were cut back, 4 bases at V and 5 bases at J, with 12 bases in the middle. CDR3 size: 13 residues. General study findings and limits: Having one nonresponder leaves uncertain how baseline CD8+ expansion relates to response. Patients shared TCRs less clearly than mice did, possibly owing to HLA. Besides other cells, scalp samples also yield sequences of resident alphabeta T cells from normal skin.

Stated treatment: oral pan-JAK inhibitor, 5-10 mg twice daily. The specimen was CD4+ T cells sorted from blood, collected at week 49, from a patient treated with tofacitinib. This chain links TRBV6-1 with TRBJ2-7, with D maybe TRBD1 (6 bases). This sequence originates from a human donor with alopecia areata. The CDR3 DNA reads as TGTGCCAGCAGTGCCACAGGGCTCAACGAGCAGTACTTC. It yields the protein CASSATGLNEQYF.